This TCR beta chain came from a study of cytomegalovirus exposure and HLA in healthy donors. Study context: Caucasian-associated ancestry cluster membership applied to about four fifths of 300 to 450 genotyped donors. Whole-study results and caveats: Among immune exposure information, only CMV serostatus was available. A later analysis reportedly found fewer N-insertions in an Asian-associated ancestry cluster than the roughly 730-donor mean.

This clone was counted a few times. The antigen is undetermined. Healthy individuals who donated bone marrow served as the donors. J lost 1 base, V lost 4 bases, and 5 bases had no gene match. Germline V lookup: CDR1 LGHNA, CDR2 YNFKEQ. The CDR3 is 16 residues long. This PCR relied on a set of 60 Vbeta primers and 13 Jbeta primers. The method was immunoSEQ multiplex PCR; TCRdb's version includes in-frame clones alone and lacks a portion of them. Among around 130,000 clones listed, 70% to 80% were seen once. The TCR comes from a woman in her fifties or sixties in good health and CMV-seronegative. Sequencing input: PBMCs. The J gene is TRBJ2-3, the V gene TRBV4-2; the match to TRBD1 covers 10 bases. As DNA, the CDR3 is TGTGCCAGCAGCCCCCGACAGGGGGCTGGCACAGATACGCAGTATTTT. As protein: CASSPRQGAGTDTQYF.